The 28 T cell receptor beta chains listed next were all sequenced from one sample in a study of blood T cell repertoires in COVID-19. The data were produced by immunoSEQ multiplex PCR, yet TCRdb's version contains in-frame clones alone and is incomplete. The table records a few hundred thousand clones, 89% of them present only once. The specimen sequenced was peripheral blood. These TCRs come from a man aged 18 to 30 who had recovered from COVID-19.

This chain connects TRBV5-4 to TRBJ2-3, with 10 bases fitting TRBD2. Trimming cost V 4 bases and J 4 bases; bases outside gene matches: 9. CDR3 size: 16 residues. Germline-derived CDR1 and CDR2 are SGHNT and YYREEE (reference sequence). The CDR3 sequence is CASSAPSGRGSDTQYF. The DNA of the CDR3 is TGTGCCAGCAGCGCGCCTAGCGGGAGAGGCTCAGATACGCAGTATTTT. Based on the CDR3 plus reference TRBV5-4 and TRBJ2-3, the full variable domain is ETGVTQSPTHLIKTRGQQVTLRCSSQSGHNTVSWYQQALGQGPQFIFQYYREEENGRGNFPPRFSGLQFPNYSSELNVNALELDDSALYLCASSAPSGRGSDTQYFGPGTRLTVL.

This chain links TRBV30 with TRBJ1-4; a possible D gene is TRBD1 (5 bases). CDR1 is GTSNPN, CDR2 SVGIG, per germline (reference sequence). This CDR3 region has 13 residues. Trimming took off 4 bases at V and 2 bases at J, with 8 bases between the two ends. This CDR3 is CAWTGSTNEKLFF. DNA of the CDR3: TGTGCCTGGACAGGGTCGACTAATGAAAAACTGTTTTTT. Full variable domain (rest looked up from reference TRBV30 and TRBJ1-4): SQTIHQWPATLVQPVGSPLSLECTVEGTSNPNLYWYRQAAGRGLQLLFYSVGIGQISSEVPQNLSASRPQDRQFILSSKKLLLSDSGFYLCAWTGSTNEKLFFGSGTQLSVL.

The chain employs TRBV6-5 and TRBJ1-1; tentative D call: TRBD1 (5 bases). V was pared by 2 bases and J by 0 bases, with 13 bases between. The CDR3 extends over 16 amino acids. From germline, CDR1 is MNHEY and CDR2 SVGAGI. CDR3 sequence (DNA): TGTGCCAGCAGTTACCACTGGTCGGGGGTGAACACTGAAGCTTTCTTT. The encoded protein is CASSYHWSGVNTEAFF.

This clone has only one observation. The rearrangement joins TRBV19 to TRBJ2-1, with D possibly being TRBD1 (6 bases). The length of the CDR3 is 11 residues. Trimming pared 8 bases from V and 7 bases from J, leaving 9 bases between. The germline CDR1 and CDR2 sequences are LNHDA and SQIVND (reference sequence). The CDR3 DNA reads as TGTGCCAGTTATCAGGGGAATGAGCAGTTCTTC. As protein: CASYQGNEQFF. Full variable domain (remainder filled in from reference TRBV19 and TRBJ2-1): DGGITQSPKYLFRKEGQNVTLSCEQNLNHDAMYWYRQDPGQGLRLIYYSQIVNDFQKGDIAEGYSVSREKKESFPLTVTSAQKNPTAFYLCASYQGNEQFFGPGTRLTVL.

V is TRBV12-3 or TRBV12-4 and J is TRBJ1-2, with D possibly being TRBD1 (5 bases). V lost 3 bases to trimming and J lost 6 bases, with 11 bases between them. This CDR3 is 13 amino acids long. CDR3 sequence: CASSLGPANGYTF. The CDR3 DNA is TGTGCCAGCAGTTTGGGGCCGGCCAATGGCTACACCTTC.

The rearrangement joins TRBV6-5 to TRBJ1-6; D is possibly TRBD1 (6 bases). CDR1 and CDR2 from the germline V gene are MNHEY and SVGAGI. This CDR3 has 15 amino acids. Trimming cost V 7 bases and J 7 bases, with 17 bases left between them. The CDR3 sequence is CASTWGHPRNSPLHF. The CDR3 DNA sequence: TGTGCCAGCACATGGGGGCACCCCCGGAATTCACCCCTCCACTTT.

This sequence joins TRBV19 and TRBJ2-6; possibly TRBD1 for D (6 bases). This CDR3 has 15 amino acids. The germline gives CDR1 LNHDA, CDR2 SQIVND (reference sequence). V was shortened by 5 bases and J by 4 bases, with 12 bases between the two germline ends. The CDR3 nucleotides read TGTGCCAGTAGTGAAGGGGGTTCCGGGGCCAACGTCCTGACTTTC. Amino acids: CASSEGGSGANVLTF.

The chain links TRBV6-2 or TRBV6-3 to TRBJ2-1, with 9 positions matching TRBD2. V shed 2 bases and J 9 bases; nucleotides not matched to a gene: 11. Germline-derived CDR1 and CDR2 are MNHEY and SVGEGT. This CDR3 comprises 16 residues. The CDR3 DNA sequence: TGTGCCAGCAGTTACGGAAGCGGGGGGCCCTCGGGTGAGCAGTTCTTC. Translating it yields CASSYGSGGPSGEQFF.

This clone came up once. The chain combines TRBV5-5 with TRBJ1-1, with 8 bases aligning to TRBD1. Looked up from germline, CDR1 is SGHKS and CDR2 is YYEKEE (reference sequence). V lost 0 bases to trimming and J lost 0 bases; unmatched junction nucleotides: 13. CDR3 length equals 19 residues. The DNA of the CDR3 is TGTGCCAGCAGCTTGGCCGGAGGACAGGGAAGGACCATGAACACTGAAGCTTTCTTT. Translating it yields CASSLAGGQGRTMNTEAFF.

V gene TRBV2 combines with J gene TRBJ1-4; 11 bases align to TRBD1. CDR1 SNHLY and CDR2 FYNNEI come from the germline V gene. The CDR3 consists of 15 residues. V lost 6 bases and J lost 7; bases outside the gene matches: 7. In DNA form, the CDR3 reads TGTGCCAGCAGCCTCGGACAGGGGGCAGGTGAAAAACTGTTTTTT. Protein product: CASSLGQGAGEKLFF. Full variable domain (rest looked up from reference TRBV2 and TRBJ1-4): EPEVTQTPSHQVTQMGQEVILRCVPISNHLYFYWYRQILGQKVEFLVSFYNNEISEKSEIFDDQFSVERPDGSNFTLKIRSTKLEDSAMYFCASSLGQGAGEKLFFGSGTQLSVL.

The chain has TRBV27 and TRBJ1-4; 9 bases map to TRBD1. Germline V gives CDR1 MNHEY, CDR2 SMNVEV (reference sequence). V shed 5 bases, J shed 8 bases, and the junction held 9 bases outside the gene matches. The CDR3 is 15 residues long. This CDR3 is CASSPWTGDNEKLFF. Here the CDR3 DNA reads TGTGCCAGCAGTCCCTGGACAGGGGATAACGAAAAACTGTTTTTT.

A note on this clone: At the DNA level, this CDR3 is encoded by other sequences in the same sample as well. The rearrangement joins TRBV4-2 to TRBJ1-5; D remains unclear. Germline CDR1 LGHNA, CDR2 YNFKEQ. CDR3 length: 14 amino acids. Trimming stripped 0 bases from V and 1 base from J, with 4 bases between. The CDR3 here is CASSQERSNQPQHF. The CDR3 DNA is TGTGCCAGCAGCCAAGAGAGAAGCAATCAGCCCCAGCATTTT.

J is TRBJ2-1 and V is TRBV7-2; tentative D call: TRBD2 (5 bases). Germline V gene data show CDR1 as SGHTA and CDR2 as FQGNSA. This CDR3 is 15 amino acids long. V gave up 1 base and J gave up 9 bases, with 16 bases separating them. Written as DNA, the CDR3 is TGTGCCAGCAGCTTAGGGGGAGAGCTAGGAGGTGAGCAGTTCTTC. As protein: CASSLGGELGGEQFF.

The chain is built from TRBV7-3 and TRBJ2-3; 8 bases line up with TRBD1. The length of the CDR3 is 17 residues. V lost 3 bases, J lost 0 bases, and 8 bases stayed unmatched. The germline CDR1 and CDR2 sequences are SGHTA and FQGTGA. In DNA form, the CDR3 reads TGTGCCAGCAGCTTGGGCTTGGACAGGGCAAGCACAGATACGCAGTATTTT. This translates into CASSLGLDRASTDTQYF.

V is TRBV5-1 and J is TRBJ1-6; the D is unclear. The CDR3 loop spans 14 amino acids. Per the germline V gene, CDR1 is SGHRS and CDR2 is YFSETQ. The ends were cut back, 2 bases at V and 9 bases at J, with 12 bases in the middle. In DNA form, the CDR3 reads TGCGCCAGCAGCTTCCAGGTGAATATTTCACCCCTCCACTTT. Translating gives CASSFQVNISPLHF.

V is TRBV30 and J is TRBJ2-7; possible D gene TRBD1, 6 bases. This CDR3 region has 13 residues. Germline V gene sequence: CDR1 GTSNPN, CDR2 SVGIG (reference sequence). The V gene lost 8 bases and the J gene lost 7 bases, with 21 bases spanning the gap. DNA of the CDR3: TGTGCCACCACCCCGACAGGTACAAAGGAGCAGTACTTC. Protein product: CATTPTGTKEQYF.

Of note for this clone: This sample also contains other DNA sequences that code for the same CDR3. The V and J genes are TRBV2 and TRBJ2-3; D unresolved. V was pared by 5 bases and J by 6 bases, with 6 bases between. Germline CDR1 SNHLY, CDR2 FYNNEI. CDR3 length: 11 amino acids. The CDR3 DNA is TGTGCCAGCAGTCCAGCGGATACGCAGTATTTT. Translating it yields CASSPADTQYF.

The chain carries TRBV5-6 and TRBJ1-4, with TRBD1 matching over 7 bases. This CDR3 has 15 residues. J gave up 8 bases and V 2 bases, and 9 bases lay outside the gene matches. Germline V gene lookup returns CDR1 SGHDT and CDR2 YYEEEE. The CDR3 loop is CASSLGGFSREKLFF. CDR3 in DNA: TGTGCCAGCAGCTTAGGGGGCTTCTCGAGGGAAAAACTGTTTTTT.

J is TRBJ2-2 and V is TRBV29-1; maybe TRBD2 (6 bases). The CDR3 is 13 amino acids. V was shortened by 6 bases and J by 0 bases, with 8 bases between the two germline ends. Germline CDR1 SQVTM, CDR2 ANQGSEA. The CDR3 reads CSVGTPNTGELFF. In DNA, the CDR3 is TGCAGCGTCGGGACTCCGAACACCGGGGAGCTGTTTTTT.

J is TRBJ1-5 and V is TRBV30; TRBD1 matches at 8 bases. V lost 5 bases to trimming and J lost 5 bases; unmatched junction nucleotides: 8. This CDR3 is 14 amino acids long. Per the germline V gene, CDR1 is GTSNPN and CDR2 is SVGIG (reference sequence). The CDR3 spells CAWGQGGIYQPQHF. CDR3 bases: TGTGCCTGGGGACAGGGAGGGATTTATCAGCCCCAGCATTTT.

This chain's CDR3 is CASSIDRGAFADTQYF. The CDR3 region has the DNA TGTGCCAGTAGTATAGATCGGGGGGCCTTCGCAGATACGCAGTATTTT. The genes are TRBV19 and TRBJ2-3; D is possibly TRBD2 (7 bases). Trimming took off 0 bases at V and 4 bases at J, with 14 bases between the two ends. CDR1 is LNHDA, CDR2 SQIVND, per germline (reference sequence). The CDR3 sequence is 16 residues long.

The gene calls are TRBV25-1 and TRBJ1-2; D is ambiguous. The CDR3 totals 12 residues. Germline CDR1 and CDR2: MGHDK and SYGVNS. The germline V and J ends were trimmed by 0 bases and 5 bases, with 4 bases remaining between them. The CDR3 spells CASSEYLYGYTF. CDR3 sequence (DNA): TGTGCCAGCAGTGAATACTTGTATGGCTACACCTTC.

The chain combines TRBV7-3 with TRBJ2-7; 10 bases line up with TRBD2. CDR1 SGHTA and CDR2 FQGTGA come from the germline V gene. The trim removed 2 bases at V and 6 bases at J, leaving 13 bases unmatched. The CDR3 length is 17 residues. In DNA form, the CDR3 reads TGTGCCAGCAGCTTACGTCCTAGCGGGGGACCTCAGGGCGAGCAGTACTTC. Protein: CASSLRPSGGPQGEQYF.

The chain couples TRBV19 to TRBJ2-7; 10 bases fit TRBD1. Germline-derived CDR1 and CDR2 are LNHDA and SQIVND (reference sequence). The junction had 2 bases not matched to a gene; V was cut back by 1 base and J by 2 bases. The CDR3 consists of 15 residues. The CDR3 is CASSIAGTGAYEQYF. The CDR3 nucleotides read TGTGCCAGTAGTATAGCCGGGACAGGGGCCTACGAGCAGTACTTC.

The chain employs TRBV6-4 and TRBJ1-3; 7 bases agree with TRBD1. The J segment lost 0 bases and the V segment lost 0 bases, leaving 8 bases of the junction unmatched. This CDR3 is 18 amino acids long. The germline CDR1 and CDR2 sequences are MRHNA and SNTAGT. CDR3 nucleotide sequence: TGTGCCAGCAGTGACTCTCGACAGGGCCAACCCTCTGGAAACACCATATATTTT. It encodes CASSDSRQGQPSGNTIYF.

The genes are TRBV3-1 (or the pseudogene TRBV3-2) and TRBJ2-1; 13 nucleotides match TRBD2. Germline CDR1 and CDR2: LGHDT and YNNKEL (reference sequence). This CDR3 region has 16 residues. Trimming took 3 bases from V and 4 from J; bases not matched to a gene: 3. Here the CDR3 reads CASSHGTSGTYNEQFF. As DNA, the CDR3 is TGTGCCAGCAGCCATGGGACTAGCGGGACGTACAATGAGCAGTTCTTC.

The chain carries TRBV7-2 and TRBJ2-1; possible D gene TRBD2, 5 bases. Germline V gene sequence: CDR1 SGHTA, CDR2 FQGNSA. The ends were cut back, 7 bases at V and 0 bases at J, with 13 bases in the middle. CDR3 length: 15 residues. The CDR3 region has the DNA TGTGCCAGCACCGCCGGGGTAAGCTCCTACAATGAGCAGTTCTTC. Translating gives CASTAGVSSYNEQFF.

V is TRBV10-3 and J is TRBJ2-7; 8 bases are shared with TRBD2. Germline lookup yields CDR1 ENHRY and CDR2 SYGVKD. J was trimmed by 4 bases and V by 3 bases; bases with no gene match: 5. The length of the CDR3 is 14 residues. The CDR3 bases are TGTGCCATCAGTGACGGGGCGGGAGGTTACGAGCAGTACTTC. Residues: CAISDGAGGYEQYF.